The text below deals with one T cell receptor (beta chain). After removal of 4 bases from V and 4 bases from J, the junction contained 4 bases not matched to a gene. The CDR3 has 15 residues. The V gene's germline CDR1 is SGHRS and CDR2 YFSETQ. Seattle patients were enrolled while actively infected and followed longitudinally. Authors' analysis steps: By means of reference gene primer amplification, nucleated cell counts were estimated. Assay used: immunoSEQ multiplex PCR; TCRdb lists only in-frame clones, some missing. That table gives V, J and clone size, and the DNA gave D and trimming. Here the sample spans hundreds of thousands of clones, over 80% being singletons. This entry belongs to a study of blood T cell repertoires in COVID-19. Study information: COVID-19 samples from acute and convalescent phases originated in the United States, Italy and Spain. From T cells, B-cell-depleted T cells, or PBMCs came the material, which was cDNA or gDNA.

This chain links TRBV5-1 with TRBJ2-2, with TRBD2 matching 10 bases. This receptor was identified in a woman aged 25 to 39 with COVID-19, enrolled during active disease. The source material was peripheral blood. CDR3 sequence (DNA): TGCGCCAGCAGCGGACGGACTAGCGGCACCGGGGAGCTGTTTTTT. Its protein product is CASSGRTSGTGELFF.